This TCR beta chain was sequenced for a study of blood T cell repertoires in COVID-19. Study details: From the United States, Italy and Spain came samples of acute and convalescent COVID-19.

This clone was recorded once. TCRdb's table, derived via immunoSEQ multiplex PCR, lists solely in-frame clones and lacks some. The sample carries about 480,000 clones, about 91% recorded once. This sequence originates from a woman aged 50 to 65 with COVID-19, enrolled during active disease. The sample comprised peripheral blood.

CDR3 region: CASSHRGTEAFF. DNA for the CDR3: TGTGCCAGCAGCCACAGGGGAACTGAAGCTTTCTTT. This chain links TRBV5-4 with TRBJ1-1; 7 nucleotides align to TRBD1. Germline V CDR1 and CDR2: SGHNT, YYREEE (reference sequence). CDR3 size: 12 residues. The V segment lost 4 bases and the J segment 5 bases; nucleotides outside the gene matches: 2.